One and the same sample provided the 16 T cell receptor beta chains below, sequenced in a study of Graves' ophthalmopathy and Graves' hyperthyroidism. Amplified material comprised TCR beta CDR3 regions derived from RNA transcripts. Second-round multiplex PCR came after a first-round RT-PCR that employed HTBI primers. TCRdb reprocessed the multiplex PCR reads via MiXCR and lists one record per CDR3 protein. The sample lists under 250,000 distinct CDR3 sequences; around a fifth were seen once. Source material: peripheral blood. These receptors were collected from a woman between 45 and 60 years old with Graves' ophthalmopathy.

With respect to this clonotype: With a much larger clone just one base away, this may be a read error. The chain links TRBV4-1 to TRBJ2-7; 11 bases match TRBD2. CDR1 is MGHRA, CDR2 YSYEKL, per germline. V lost 1 base, J lost 2 bases, and 4 bases stayed unmatched. The CDR3 is 16 residues long. CDR3 residues: CASSQVLAGGAYEQYF. DNA for the CDR3: TGCGCCAGCAGCCAAGTATTAGCGGGAGGGGCCTACGAGCAGTACTTC.

This clonotype was observed many times. In nucleotides, the CDR3 is TGTGCCAGCAGCTTAAGTGCGTTGCCCCAGCATTTT. Translation gives CASSLSALPQHF. The chain has TRBV7-9 and TRBJ1-5; D is unclear. This CDR3 has 12 residues. Germline V gives CDR1 SEHNR, CDR2 FQNEAQ (reference sequence). V shed 2 bases and J shed 9 bases, with 8 bases lying between them.

This clonotype was seen only a few times. A much larger clone differs from this one at a single base, so this may be a read error. The V and J genes are TRBV7-2 and TRBJ2-7; tentatively, D is TRBD1 (5 bases). CDR1 is SGHTA, CDR2 FQGNSA, per germline. This CDR3 is 12 amino acids long. V lost 5 bases and J lost 4, with 9 bases in between. CDR3 nucleotide sequence: TGTGCCAGCAGCGATAGACAGTACGAGCAGTACTTC. Amino acid sequence: CASSDRQYEQYF.

Ten or more counts support this clonotype. The chain carries TRBV27 and TRBJ1-5; 8 bases map to TRBD1. Germline V gene data show CDR1 as MNHEY and CDR2 as SMNVEV (reference sequence). Losses at the gene ends were 5 bases for V and 7 bases for J; bases not matched to a gene: 4. The CDR3 loop spans 13 amino acids. CDR3 sequence reads: CASSPDRGQPQHF. CDR3 DNA sequence: TGTGCCAGCAGTCCCGACAGGGGACAGCCCCAGCATTTT.

The sample holds many counts of this clonotype. This chain connects TRBV7-2 to TRBJ1-1; weak D call: TRBD1 (6 bases). The CDR3 totals 14 residues. Per germline, CDR1 SGHTA and CDR2 FQGNSA. V was pared by 5 bases and J by 3 bases, with 13 bases between. The DNA for the CDR3 is TGTGCCAGCAGCGTGACAGGTCCGGACACTGAAGCTTTCTTT. Translated, it gives CASSVTGPDTEAFF.

This clonotype has at least ten counts. This chain links TRBV29-1 with TRBJ1-1; D perhaps matches TRBD1 (6 bases). The germline V gene has CDR1 SQVTM and CDR2 ANQGSEA. CDR3 length: 14 amino acids. Trimming left V 3 bases short and J 6 bases short, with 17 bases between. The CDR3 reads CSVEVWQGRAEAFF. The CDR3 region has the DNA TGCAGCGTTGAGGTGTGGCAGGGGAGGGCTGAAGCTTTCTTT.

This clonotype was observed many times. The chain has TRBV20-1 and TRBJ1-2; 7 bases are shared with TRBD1. V trimming: 4 bases; J trimming: 7 bases; junction bases outside the gene matches: 6. Germline CDR1 and CDR2: DFQATT and SNEGSKA (reference sequence). This CDR3 contains 12 residues. The CDR3 sequence: CSATQTGFGYTF. In DNA form, the CDR3 reads TGCAGTGCTACTCAGACAGGGTTTGGCTACACCTTC.

This clonotype was detected ten times or more. The genes are TRBV4-1 and TRBJ2-5; D could derive from TRBD1 or TRBD2 (6 bases each). The CDR3 is made up of 15 amino acids. CDR1 and CDR2 from the germline V gene are MGHRA and YSYEKL. The V end was cut by 1 base, the J end by 7 bases, with 16 bases between. The CDR3, as DNA: TGCGCCAGCAGCCAAGCGGGGGCGAGGGTGGGGACCCAGTACTTC. Its translation is CASSQAGARVGTQYF.

This clonotype came up a few times. The V call is TRBV6-1, the J call TRBJ2-2; D not resolved. The CDR3 is 15 residues long. CDR1 is MNHNS and CDR2 is SASEGT in the germline V gene. The V end was cut by 6 bases, the J end by 5 bases, with 16 bases between. The CDR3 DNA sequence: TGTGCCAGCAGCCCCCCGGGTGGCGGAACCGGGGAGCTGTTTTTT. It yields the protein CASSPPGGGTGELFF.

This chain links TRBV29-1 with TRBJ1-1, with D unresolved. There are 13 residues in the CDR3. The germline V gene has CDR1 SQVTM and CDR2 ANQGSEA. Trimming pared 3 bases from V and 1 base from J, leaving 9 bases between. CDR3 bases: TGCAGCGTTGATACCGCGTCGAACACTGAAGCTTTCTTT. Translating gives CSVDTASNTEAFF. The full variable domain, completed using reference TRBV29-1 and TRBJ1-1, is SAVISQKPSRDICQRGTSLTIQCQVDSQVTMMFWYRQQPGQSLTLIATANQGSEATYESGFVIDKFPISRPNLTFSTLTVSNMSPEDSSIYLCSVDTASNTEAFFGQGTRLTVV.

The V call is TRBV6-1, the J call TRBJ1-5, with D perhaps TRBD1 (5 bases). Trimming left V 0 bases short and J 4 bases short, with 19 bases between. Germline values: CDR1 MNHNS, CDR2 SASEGT. The CDR3 loop spans 18 amino acids. CDR3 sequence (DNA): TGTGCCAGCAGTGAAGCGGTAAGGGGTGGTGATCGTAATCAGCCCCAGCATTTT. The encoded protein is CASSEAVRGGDRNQPQHF.

A note on this clonotype: An end of the junction differs from the germline gene, which may be a read error. The genes are TRBV28 and TRBJ2-5, with 8 bases fitting TRBD1. CDR3 length: 15 amino acids. From germline, CDR1 is MDHEN and CDR2 SYDVKM. This CDR3 is CASSPGQAYLETQYF. The CDR3 bases are TGTGCCAGCAGTCCGGGACAGGCGTACCTAGAGACACAGTACTTC.

This clonotype was seen just once. V is TRBV6-2 or TRBV6-3 and J is TRBJ2-7; TRBD2 matches at 9 bases. This CDR3 region has 13 residues. J was trimmed by 9 bases and V by 5 bases; bases with no gene match: 8. Germline V lookup: CDR1 MNHEY, CDR2 SVGEGT. CDR3 coding DNA: TGTGCCAGCAGTACCGGGACTAGCACTCCGCAGTACTTC. Its protein product is CASSTGTSTPQYF.

This clonotype occurred once. The gene calls are TRBV3-1 and TRBJ2-7; 9 bases fit TRBD1. The CDR3 length is 15 residues. V was pared by 3 bases and J by 7 bases, with 10 bases of the junction left unmatched. Germline V gives CDR1 LGHDT, CDR2 YNNKEL (reference sequence). The CDR3 region is CASSHRQGVLLEQYF. The CDR3 DNA is TGTGCCAGCAGCCACAGACAGGGGGTTTTATTAGAGCAGTACTTC.

This clonotype showed up many times. This chain uses TRBV6-1 with TRBJ1-3; D is unclear. V was cut by 4 bases and J by 5 bases, with 9 bases left in between. The CDR3 has 13 amino acids. Germline CDR1 is MNHNS and CDR2 is SASEGT. CDR3 nucleotide sequence: TGTGCCAGCAGTGCACCGGGTCGAAACACCATATATTTT. Translation gives CASSAPGRNTIYF.

This clonotype was observed a few times. This chain links TRBV18 with TRBJ2-4; 9 bases are shared with TRBD1. The CDR3 totals 16 residues. V was pared by 8 bases and J by 1 base, with 9 bases of the junction left unmatched. Germline-derived CDR1 and CDR2 are KGHSH and LQKENI. CDR3 nucleotide sequence: TGTGCCAGCGGTACCGGGACAGGGTTGGCCAAAAACATTCAGTACTTC. It is translated as CASGTGTGLAKNIQYF. The full variable domain, rest sourced from reference TRBV18 and TRBJ2-4, is NAGVMQNPRHLVRRRGQEARLRCSPMKGHSHVYWYRQLPEEGLKFMVYLQKENIIDESGMPKERFSAEFPKEGPSILRIQQVVRGDSAAYFCASGTGTGLAKNIQYFGAGTRLSVL.